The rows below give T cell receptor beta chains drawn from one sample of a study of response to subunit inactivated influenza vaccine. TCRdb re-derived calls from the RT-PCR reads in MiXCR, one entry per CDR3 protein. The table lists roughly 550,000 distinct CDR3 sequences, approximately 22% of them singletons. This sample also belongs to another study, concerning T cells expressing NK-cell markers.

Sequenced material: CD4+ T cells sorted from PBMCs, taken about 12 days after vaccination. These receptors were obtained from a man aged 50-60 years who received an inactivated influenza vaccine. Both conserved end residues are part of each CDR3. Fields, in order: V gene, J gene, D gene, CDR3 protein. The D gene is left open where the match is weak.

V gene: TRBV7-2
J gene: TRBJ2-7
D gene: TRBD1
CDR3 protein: CASSLDPPGQRTEQYF

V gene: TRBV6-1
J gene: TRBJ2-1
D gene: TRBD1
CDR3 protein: CASRLSRGQGNEQFF

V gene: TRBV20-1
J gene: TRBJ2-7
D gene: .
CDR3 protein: CSARVDGGASYEQYF

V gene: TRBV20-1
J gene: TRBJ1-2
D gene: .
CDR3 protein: CSAGFYGYTF

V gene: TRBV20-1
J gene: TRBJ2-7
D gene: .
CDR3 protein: CSARGGYEQYF

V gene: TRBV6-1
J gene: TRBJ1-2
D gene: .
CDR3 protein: CASSVTGTEGYTF

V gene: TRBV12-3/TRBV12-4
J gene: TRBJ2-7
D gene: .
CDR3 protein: CASRSRASAHYEQYF

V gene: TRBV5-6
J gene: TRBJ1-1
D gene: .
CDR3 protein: CASNTGTENTEAFF

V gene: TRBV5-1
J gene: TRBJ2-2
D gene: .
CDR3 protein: CASSLGGITNTGELFF

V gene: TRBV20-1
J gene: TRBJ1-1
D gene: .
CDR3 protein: CSAKASGVQKAFF

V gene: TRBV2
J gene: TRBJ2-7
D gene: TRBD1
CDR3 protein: CASRRGQRYEQYF

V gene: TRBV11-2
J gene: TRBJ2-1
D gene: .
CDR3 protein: CASSLEIALQGNEQFF

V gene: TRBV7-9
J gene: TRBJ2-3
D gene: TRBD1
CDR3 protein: CASSLARQGADTQYF

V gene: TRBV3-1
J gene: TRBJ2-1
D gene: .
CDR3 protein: CASTPAGRSNEQFF

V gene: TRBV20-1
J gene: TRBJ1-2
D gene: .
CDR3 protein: CSAGTDRGYTF

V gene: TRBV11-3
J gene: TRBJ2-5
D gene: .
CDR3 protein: CASSRGPVQETQYF

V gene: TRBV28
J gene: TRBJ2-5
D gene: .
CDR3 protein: CASAGPPRIETQYF

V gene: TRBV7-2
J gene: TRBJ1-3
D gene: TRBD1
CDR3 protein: CASSLPRGRSGNTIYF

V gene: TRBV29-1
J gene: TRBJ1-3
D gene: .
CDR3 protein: CSVGGKTGTSGNTIYF

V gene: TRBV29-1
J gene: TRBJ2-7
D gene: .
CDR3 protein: CSVVVAGRTYEQYF

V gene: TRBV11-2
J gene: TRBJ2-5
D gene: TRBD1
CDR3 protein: CASSLRGRTGTFQETQYF

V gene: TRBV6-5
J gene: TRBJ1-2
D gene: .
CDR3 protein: CASGNSYGYTF

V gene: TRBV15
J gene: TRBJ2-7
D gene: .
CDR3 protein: CATSIRQGGHEQYF

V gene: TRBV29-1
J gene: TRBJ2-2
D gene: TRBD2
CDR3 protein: CSVEKREVSGELFF

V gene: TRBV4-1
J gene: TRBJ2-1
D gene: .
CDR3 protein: CASSYRPENEQFF

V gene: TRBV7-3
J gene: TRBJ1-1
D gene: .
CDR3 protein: CASSLNGGGTEAFF

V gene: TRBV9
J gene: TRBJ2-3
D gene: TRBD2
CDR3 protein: CASSGSSGTDTQYF

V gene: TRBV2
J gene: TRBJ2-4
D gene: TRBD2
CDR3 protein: CASSKRPGLSLAKNIQYF

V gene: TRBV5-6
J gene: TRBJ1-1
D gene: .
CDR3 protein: CASSFGLTEAFF

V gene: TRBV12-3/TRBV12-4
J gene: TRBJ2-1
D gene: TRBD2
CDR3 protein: CASSLWTSGDNEQFF

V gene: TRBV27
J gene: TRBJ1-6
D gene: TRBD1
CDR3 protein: CASSFGTGGSPLHF

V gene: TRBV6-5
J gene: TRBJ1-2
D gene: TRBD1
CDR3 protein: CASSYTPPRRTGRLGYTF

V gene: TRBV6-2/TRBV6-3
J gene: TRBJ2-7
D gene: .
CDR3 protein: CASSRYGEQYF

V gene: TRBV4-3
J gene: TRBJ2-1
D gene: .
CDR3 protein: CASSQEAGTYNEQFF

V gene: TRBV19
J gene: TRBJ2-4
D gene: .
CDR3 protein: CASSIAVGGVRPNIQYF

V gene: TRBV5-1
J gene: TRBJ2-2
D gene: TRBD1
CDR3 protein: CASSLTGGLAGELFF

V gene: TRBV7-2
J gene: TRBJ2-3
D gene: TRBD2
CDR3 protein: CASSRLAGGDTQYF